Shown below are 28 T cell receptor beta chains from a single sample sequenced in a study of blood T cell repertoires in COVID-19. Sequenced by immunoSEQ multiplex PCR; TCRdb stores in-frame clones only, minus some. This table holds about 210,000 clones, 83% found once. The sequenced sample consisted of peripheral blood. Every receptor here comes from a middle-aged woman with active or convalescent COVID-19.

The CDR3 nucleotides read TGCGCCAGCAGCTTTCCCGGGACAGGTGAAGCTTTCTTT. It encodes CASSFPGTGEAFF. This rearrangement joins TRBV5-1 to TRBJ1-1, with 8 bases aligning to TRBD1. CDR1 and CDR2 from the germline V gene are SGHRS and YFSETQ. V trimming: 2 bases; J trimming: 7 bases; junction bases outside the gene matches: 4. This CDR3 comprises 13 residues.

The V and J genes are TRBV7-9 and TRBJ2-6; weak D call: TRBD1 (6 bases). Germline CDR1 reads SEHNR; CDR2 reads FQNEAQ (reference sequence). V dropped 5 bases and J dropped 4 bases, with 18 bases sitting between them. The CDR3 runs 17 residues. In DNA, the CDR3 is TGTGCCAGCAGCACGTTACAGGGACCGGGAGGGGCCAACGTCCTGACTTTC. Translating it yields CASSTLQGPGGANVLTF.

This rearrangement joins TRBV23-1 to TRBJ1-3; D remains unclear. TRBV23-1 is sorted into the ORF group, with uncertain function. This CDR3 region has 17 residues. The V end was cut by 2 bases, the J end by 2 bases, with 16 bases between. This CDR3 reads CASSQRRGLGPGNTIYF. The DNA for the CDR3 is TGCGCCAGCAGTCAACGCCGCGGGCTGGGTCCTGGAAACACCATATATTTT.

This chain links TRBV23-1 with TRBJ1-1; TRBD1 aligns across 7 bases. TRBV23-1 is identified as an open reading frame with a role that is uncertain. The CDR3 is made up of 19 amino acids. Trimming cost V 3 bases and J 4 bases; bases outside gene matches: 20. The CDR3 region has the DNA TGCGCCAGCAGTCATAATTGCCGGGACAGAGAATTGAGGTTCACTGAAGCTTTCTTT. It translates to CASSHNCRDRELRFTEAFF.

The rearrangement links TRBV9 to TRBJ2-3, with 11 positions matching TRBD2. CDR1 is SGDLS, CDR2 YYNGEE, per germline. The CDR3 length is 15 residues. V lost 0 bases, J lost 3 bases, and 0 bases stayed unmatched. The CDR3 coding sequence is TGTGCCAGCAGCGTAGGACTAGCGGGGACAGATACGCAGTATTTT. Protein: CASSVGLAGTDTQYF. The variable domain in full, completed from reference TRBV9 and TRBJ2-3, reads DSGVTQTPKHLITATGQRVTLRCSPRSGDLSVYWYQQSLDQGLQFLIQYYNGEERAKGNILERFSAQQFPDLHSELNLSSLELGDSALYFCASSVGLAGTDTQYFGPGTRLTVL.

This clone was seen a few times. This rearrangement joins TRBV5-1 to TRBJ1-4; TRBD1 aligns across 7 bases. This CDR3 comprises 14 residues. The germline gives CDR1 SGHRS, CDR2 YFSETQ. V was pared by 4 bases and J by 4 bases, with 4 bases of the junction left unmatched. Here the CDR3 reads CASSGDSNNEKLFF. The CDR3 nucleotides are TGCGCCAGCAGCGGGGACAGCAATAATGAAAAACTGTTTTTT. Full variable domain (outside the CDR3, taken from reference TRBV5-1 and TRBJ1-4): KAGVTQTPRYLIKTRGQQVTLSCSPISGHRSVSWYQQTPGQGLQFLFEYFSETQRNKGNFPGRFSGRQFSNSRSEMNVSTLELGDSALYLCASSGDSNNEKLFFGSGTQLSVL.

This clone was counted once. The chain couples TRBV27 to TRBJ1-2; 9 nucleotides agree with TRBD1. CDR1 is MNHEY, CDR2 SMNVEV, per germline (reference sequence). With V trimmed by 2 bases and J by 0 bases, 10 bases remained unmatched. This CDR3 has 18 residues. CDR3 coding DNA: TGTGCCAGCAGTTTAACAGGGGGCGGCTTCCCTACTAACTATGGCTACACCTTC. Encoded protein: CASSLTGGGFPTNYGYTF.

The genes are TRBV7-8 and TRBJ1-1; D is ambiguous. Trimming pared 1 base from V and 10 bases from J, leaving 16 bases between. The length of the CDR3 is 14 residues. Germline CDR1 is SGHVS and CDR2 is FQNEAQ. CDR3 DNA: TGTGCCAGCAGCTTAGGGACCAAATCCCGGGGAGCTTTCTTT. Its protein product is CASSLGTKSRGAFF.

This clone was recorded many times. J is TRBJ1-6 and V is TRBV11-2; 9 bases fit TRBD1. V shed 6 bases, J shed 0 bases, and the junction held 6 bases outside the gene matches. The CDR3 has 17 amino acids. From germline, CDR1 is SGHAT and CDR2 FQNNGV. The CDR3 sequence is CASRDGTGSSYNSPLHF. DNA of the CDR3: TGTGCCAGCAGAGACGGGACAGGGAGCTCCTATAATTCACCCCTCCACTTT.

The J gene is TRBJ1-2, the V gene TRBV24-1; D is unclear. Germline V CDR1 and CDR2: KGHDR, SFDVKD. The ends were cut back, 3 bases at V and 8 bases at J, with 15 bases in the middle. The CDR3 has 14 residues. In DNA, the CDR3 is TGTGCCACCAGTGATCCCCGGCGGTCGGAGGGCTACACCTTC. It encodes CATSDPRRSEGYTF.

The genes are TRBV29-1 and TRBJ1-5; tentatively, D is TRBD1 (5 bases). The V gene lost 2 bases and the J gene lost 4 bases, with 12 bases spanning the gap. This CDR3 contains 14 residues. The V gene's germline CDR1 is SQVTM and CDR2 ANQGSEA. The CDR3 here is CSVESGGTNQPQHF. The CDR3 coding sequence is TGCAGCGTTGAATCGGGGGGTACTAATCAGCCCCAGCATTTT. Drawing the rest from reference TRBV29-1 and TRBJ1-5, the complete variable domain is SAVISQKPSRDICQRGTSLTIQCQVDSQVTMMFWYRQQPGQSLTLIATANQGSEATYESGFVIDKFPISRPNLTFSTLTVSNMSPEDSSIYLCSVESGGTNQPQHFGDGTRLSIL.

The gene calls are TRBV6-5 and TRBJ2-1; TRBD2 is a possible D gene (6 bases). The V gene's germline CDR1 is MNHEY and CDR2 SVGAGI. The CDR3 consists of 13 residues. V was shortened by 5 bases and J by 9 bases, with 14 bases between the two germline ends. The CDR3 sequence: CASSPTGDGEQFF. The DNA for the CDR3 is TGTGCCAGCAGTCCGACGGGGGACGGTGAGCAGTTCTTC.

The rearrangement links TRBV6-6 to TRBJ1-5, with D hard to call. Looked up from germline, CDR1 is MNHNY and CDR2 is SVGAGI (reference sequence). The CDR3 loop spans 14 amino acids. V lost 2 bases and J 6 bases, leaving 11 bases between the germline ends. CDR3 sequence reads: CASSYQEIGQPQHF. The CDR3 region has the DNA TGTGCCAGCAGTTACCAGGAAATTGGTCAGCCCCAGCATTTT.

The chain employs TRBV6-5 and TRBJ2-7, with D tentatively TRBD1 (6 bases). The CDR3 has 14 residues. The germline CDR1 and CDR2 sequences are MNHEY and SVGAGI. Trimming pared 7 bases from V and 6 bases from J, leaving 19 bases between. The CDR3 loop reads CASTQGLDRVEQYF. CDR3 coding DNA: TGTGCCAGCACCCAGGGGCTTGACCGGGTCGAGCAGTACTTC.

The chain combines TRBV6-5 with TRBJ2-4; 9 nucleotides line up with TRBD1. The trim removed 10 bases at V and 4 bases at J, leaving 5 bases unmatched. Germline assignment: CDR1 MNHEY and CDR2 SVGAGI. This CDR3 has 13 amino acids. The CDR3, as DNA: TGTGCCACCTGGGACAGGGTAAAAAACATTCAGTACTTC. It is translated as CATWDRVKNIQYF.

The V gene is TRBV3-1 (or the pseudogene TRBV3-2), the J gene TRBJ1-2; D call uncertain. This CDR3 has 13 residues. Per the germline V gene, CDR1 is LGHDT and CDR2 is YNNKEL (reference sequence). V lost 0 bases and J 4 bases, leaving 6 bases between the germline ends. CDR3 bases: TGTGCCAGCAGCCAAGAGGGCAGCTATGGCTACACCTTC. Its translation: CASSQEGSYGYTF.

The chain uses TRBV4-2 and TRBJ2-4; possibly TRBD2 for D (7 bases). In germline, CDR1 is LGHNA, CDR2 YNFKEQ. Trimming removed 0 bases at V and 6 bases at J, with 12 bases between. The CDR3 extends over 15 amino acids. The chain's CDR3 is CASSQEGGRGNIQYF. The CDR3 nucleotides are TGTGCCAGCAGCCAAGAGGGGGGGCGCGGAAACATTCAGTACTTC.

V usage is TRBV30 and J usage is TRBJ2-2; 7 nucleotides agree with TRBD2. The CDR3 is made up of 15 amino acids. In germline, CDR1 is GTSNPN, CDR2 SVGIG (reference sequence). The CDR3 DNA reads TGTGCGCGGCAGGGAGGGCCTGGATACACCGGGGAGCTGTTTTTT. Protein: CARQGGPGYTGELFF.

V usage is TRBV5-6 and J usage is TRBJ2-1, with 9 bases identical to TRBD2. Germline-derived CDR1 and CDR2 are SGHDT and YYEEEE. This CDR3 comprises 14 residues. Trimming cost V 8 bases and J 4 bases; bases outside gene matches: 7. CDR3 coding DNA: TGTGCCAGTCTTCTAGCGGGGTTGTACAATGAGCAGTTCTTC. It is translated as CASLLAGLYNEQFF.

This sequence joins TRBV9 and TRBJ2-2; possibly TRBD1 for D (6 bases). Germline lookup yields CDR1 SGDLS and CDR2 YYNGEE. Trimming stripped 3 bases from V and 1 base from J, with 13 bases between. The CDR3 totals 16 residues. The CDR3 sequence: CASSDQGSGNTGELFF. In DNA form, the CDR3 reads TGTGCCAGCAGCGACCAGGGGAGTGGGAACACCGGGGAGCTGTTTTTT.

The rearrangement links TRBV4-1 to TRBJ2-7; TRBD2 agrees at 14 bases. Trimming removed 1 base from V and 0 bases from J; junction bases left unmatched: 8. CDR1 and CDR2 from the germline V gene are MGHRA and YSYEKL. CDR3 length equals 19 residues. The CDR3, as DNA: TGCGCCAGCAGCCAAGGGGGACTAGCGGGAGCATTCCGCTCCTACGAGCAGTACTTC. Translating gives CASSQGGLAGAFRSYEQYF.

CDR3 nucleotide sequence: TGTGCCAGCAGCTTGGTAACAGGGGGCGTATATGGCTACACCTTC. This gives the protein CASSLVTGGVYGYTF. The genes are TRBV5-4 and TRBJ1-2, with 9 bases lining up with TRBD1. Germline V CDR1 and CDR2: SGHNT, YYREEE (reference sequence). This CDR3 spans 15 amino acids. V lost 0 bases and J lost 5; bases outside the gene matches: 5.

This rearrangement joins TRBV7-9 to TRBJ1-4; unclear D gene. This CDR3 region has 12 residues. Germline V gene lookup returns CDR1 SEHNR and CDR2 FQNEAQ (reference sequence). Trimming removed 5 bases at V and 8 bases at J, with 9 bases between. As DNA, the CDR3 is TGTGCCAGCAGCGCTCACGGGGAAAAACTGTTTTTT. As protein: CASSAHGEKLFF.

V and J are TRBV29-1 and TRBJ1-1; no reliable D call. There are 13 residues in the CDR3. The V gene's germline CDR1 is SQVTM and CDR2 ANQGSEA. Between the trimmed V and J ends, which lost 3 bases and 1 base, there was a span of 9 bases. As DNA, the CDR3 is TGCAGCGTTGATCTTCCAGGGAACACTGAAGCTTTCTTT. Translating it yields CSVDLPGNTEAFF.

The chain combines TRBV28 with TRBJ1-1; D unclear. The V end lost 6 bases, the J end lost 0 bases, and 8 bases lay between the germline ends. This CDR3 has 13 residues. Germline CDR1 MDHEN, CDR2 SYDVKM. CDR3 bases: TGTGCCAGCAGCCCGACTATGAACACTGAAGCTTTCTTT. As protein: CASSPTMNTEAFF.

V and J are TRBV7-2 and TRBJ1-6, with D possibly being TRBD1 (5 bases). The ends were cut back, 1 base at V and 8 bases at J, with 9 bases in the middle. Germline V CDR1 and CDR2: SGHTA, FQGNSA. The CDR3 spans 14 residues. This chain's CDR3 is CASSLVGGDSPLHF. CDR3 coding DNA: TGTGCCAGCAGCTTAGTGGGAGGGGATTCACCCCTCCACTTT.

The genes are TRBV7-9 and TRBJ2-1; 13 bases line up with TRBD2. The ends lost 7 bases at V and 3 bases at J; junction bases unmatched: 9. This CDR3 region has 17 residues. Germline CDR1 SEHNR, CDR2 FQNEAQ (reference sequence). The CDR3 coding sequence is TGTGCCAGCACCATCGCGGGACTAGCGGGATTCTACAATGAGCAGTTCTTC. Protein sequence: CASTIAGLAGFYNEQFF.

This clone appeared once. The chain couples TRBV19 to TRBJ2-7; D possibly corresponds to TRBD1 (5 bases). Trimming took off 4 bases at V and 3 bases at J, with 13 bases between the two ends. The germline V gene encodes CDR1 LNHDA and CDR2 SQIVND (reference sequence). The CDR3 is 14 residues long. The chain's CDR3 is CASSTGQDHYEQYF. The CDR3 DNA follows: TGTGCCAGTAGTACCGGACAAGACCACTACGAGCAGTACTTC.